This entry describes one T cell receptor beta chain. This CDR3 spans 17 amino acids. CDR1 is SGHTA and CDR2 is FQGTGA in the germline V gene. V shed 3 bases and J 2 bases; nucleotides not matched to a gene: 9. Original analysis: Amplification with reference gene primers provided the estimates of nucleated cell counts. Using immunoSEQ multiplex PCR, the repertoire was profiled, and TCRdb retains in-frame clones only, with some absent. The V and J calls and clone size come from that table; D and trimming were worked out from the DNA. The profile shows 85,000 to 90,000 clones, roughly 87% of them singletons. The record originates from a study of blood T cell repertoires in COVID-19. Background on the study: Italy, Spain and the United States were the sources of the convalescent and acute COVID-19 samples. From T cells, B-cell-depleted T cells, or PBMCs came the material, which was cDNA or gDNA.

The chain couples TRBV7-3 to TRBJ2-3; 9 bases are shared with TRBD2. Material: peripheral blood. The source of this sequence is an elderly woman with active COVID-19. This chain's CDR3 is CASSFGIVAGATDTQYF. The CDR3, as DNA: TGTGCCAGCAGCTTTGGGATTGTAGCGGGAGCCACAGATACGCAGTATTTT.